One sample yielded the 22 T cell receptor beta chains listed below, sequenced in a study of post-analysis software for immune sequencing data. The study's findings and limits: Patients had higher frequencies than controls of a handful of TRBV segments, including TRBV5-6, TRBV5-1 and TRBV20-1.

These receptors' targets are unknown. Incorporated into the TCR beta cDNA libraries were unique molecular identifiers, which served to reduce PCR and sequencing biases. Each CDR3 protein gets one entry after TCRdb re-called the PCR reads with MiXCR. The sample comprises 380,000 or so distinct CDR3 sequences, 30% to 45% of which are singletons, and roughly 12% rests with the top ten. Sequenced material: blood. The receptors shown here come from a girl aged 10 to 17 with multiple sclerosis.

This clonotype was observed a handful of times. The V call is TRBV12-3 or TRBV12-4, the J call TRBJ2-3; 7 bases line up with TRBD1. There are 15 residues in the CDR3. The ends lost 7 bases at V and 2 bases at J; junction bases unmatched: 9. The CDR3 region has the DNA TGTGCCAGCACCACGCGACAGGGATTCACAGATACGCAGTATTTT. This codes for CASTTRQGFTDTQYF.

In its sample, this clonotype was seen a few times. The rearrangement joins TRBV6-2 or TRBV6-3 to TRBJ2-7; D gene unclear. Trimming left V 5 bases short and J 4 bases short, with 9 bases between. This CDR3 spans 12 amino acids. Per germline, CDR1 MNHEY and CDR2 SVGEGT. This CDR3 is CASSGITYEQYF. Written as DNA, the CDR3 is TGTGCCAGCAGTGGCATAACATACGAGCAGTACTTC.

The chain couples TRBV19 to TRBJ2-1; TRBD2 is a possible D gene (7 bases). CDR3 size: 18 residues. V lost 7 bases and J lost 5, with 27 bases in between. Germline lookup yields CDR1 LNHDA and CDR2 SQIVND (reference sequence). CDR3 sequence (DNA): TGTGCCAGTACCATAGGGGGGGGCGCCTTCAGAGCCCACAATGAGCAGTTCTTC. Translated, it gives CASTIGGGAFRAHNEQFF. The whole variable domain, filled in from reference TRBV19 and TRBJ2-1, reads DGGITQSPKYLFRKEGQNVTLSCEQNLNHDAMYWYRQDPGQGLRLIYYSQIVNDFQKGDIAEGYSVSREKKESFPLTVTSAQKNPTAFYLCASTIGGGAFRAHNEQFFGPGTRLTVL.

The chain recombines TRBV9 with TRBJ2-4, with TRBD1 as a possible D gene (6 bases). The CDR3 covers 15 residues. Per germline, CDR1 SGDLS and CDR2 YYNGEE. The V and J ends lost 0 bases and 2 bases respectively, with 9 bases between them. The CDR3 DNA sequence: TGTGCCAGCAGCGTAGGAAGGGGGACCAAAAACATTCAGTACTTC. Translation gives CASSVGRGTKNIQYF.

A few counts support this clonotype. The chain employs TRBV15 and TRBJ1-6, with D tentatively TRBD1 (6 bases). The germline gives CDR1 LNHNV, CDR2 YYDKDF (reference sequence). The CDR3 sequence is 17 residues long. V was cut by 3 bases and J by 6 bases, with 18 bases left in between. The CDR3 protein is CATSRTPLTGPNSPLHF. Here the CDR3 DNA reads TGTGCCACCAGCAGGACCCCATTGACAGGCCCTAATTCACCCCTCCACTTT.

This clonotype was seen more than once but under ten times. The J gene is TRBJ1-6, the V gene TRBV11-1; no clear D. The germline CDR1 and CDR2 sequences are SGHAT and FQDESV (reference sequence). This CDR3 region has 15 residues. The V end was cut by 5 bases, the J end by 10 bases, with 18 bases between. CDR3 DNA: TGTGCCAGCAGCCCCCGGGCTAACAGAGGATCACCCCTCCACTTT. This gives the protein CASSPRANRGSPLHF. The full variable domain, in which reference TRBV11-1 and TRBJ1-6 provide the parts outside the CDR3, is EAEVAQSPRYKITEKSQAVAFWCDPISGHATLYWYRQILGQGPELLVQFQDESVVDDSQLPKDRFSAERLKGVDSTLKIQPAELGDSAMYLCASSPRANRGSPLHFGNGTRLTVT.

V usage is TRBV6-5 and J usage is TRBJ2-7; TRBD2 matches 9 bases. The CDR3 contains 15 residues. The J segment lost 1 base and the V segment lost 8 bases, leaving 9 bases of the junction unmatched. Germline values: CDR1 MNHEY, CDR2 SVGAGI. The DNA of the CDR3 is TGTGCCAGCGCCGGGGCGGGGGGGTCGTCCTACGAGCAGTACTTC. Translating gives CASAGAGGSSYEQYF.

The gene calls are TRBV18 and TRBJ2-7; 8 nucleotides line up with TRBD1. Trimming at V came to 1 base and at J to 1 base, leaving 3 bases not matched to a gene. Germline loops: CDR1 KGHSH, CDR2 LQKENI. This CDR3 has 15 amino acids. The CDR3 DNA is TGTGCCAGCTCACCACAAGGACAGGGATCCTACGAGCAGTACTTC. It codes for CASSPQGQGSYEQYF.

The rearrangement links TRBV29-1 to TRBJ2-2, with 10 positions matching TRBD2. V trimming: 3 bases; J trimming: 6 bases; junction bases outside the gene matches: 4. This CDR3 is built from 14 residues. Germline V CDR1 and CDR2: SQVTM, ANQGSEA. The CDR3: CSVEGLAGAGELFF. CDR3 DNA: TGCAGCGTTGAGGGGCTAGCGGGGGCCGGGGAGCTGTTTTTT.

This clonotype was observed a few times. The J gene is TRBJ2-3, the V gene TRBV11-2; D is undetermined. The germline V and J ends were trimmed by 8 bases and 0 bases, with 15 bases remaining between them. The CDR3 has 15 amino acids. Germline CDR1 reads SGHAT; CDR2 reads FQNNGV. The CDR3 DNA is TGTGCCAGCGCGCCGGCCTACTTGAGCACAGATACGCAGTATTTT. The encoded protein is CASAPAYLSTDTQYF.

The J gene is TRBJ2-3, the V gene TRBV29-1; D might be TRBD1 (5 bases). The CDR3 contains 14 residues. Between the trimmed V and J ends, which lost 6 bases and 2 bases, there was a span of 15 bases. Germline V CDR1 and CDR2: SQVTM, ANQGSEA. The CDR3, as DNA: TGCAGCGTGGTTAGGACACCTTTCACAGATACGCAGTATTTT. Translated: CSVVRTPFTDTQYF.

This clonotype was counted a few times. The chain links TRBV6-2 or TRBV6-3 to TRBJ2-7; D perhaps matches TRBD1 (5 bases). Germline CDR1 MNHEY, CDR2 SVGEGT. V shed 2 bases and J shed 3 bases, with 14 bases lying between them. The length of the CDR3 is 15 residues. The CDR3 spells CASSYPDTTFYEQYF. CDR3 DNA sequence: TGTGCCAGCAGTTACCCGGACACGACTTTCTACGAGCAGTACTTC.

This clonotype was observed a handful of times. The rearrangement joins TRBV5-1 to TRBJ2-7; maybe TRBD2 (6 bases). This CDR3 spans 14 amino acids. Trimming cost V 3 bases and J 3 bases, with 13 bases left between them. The germline CDR1 and CDR2 sequences are SGHRS and YFSETQ. The CDR3 sequence is CASSWESGVYEQYF. The CDR3 bases are TGCGCCAGCAGCTGGGAGTCGGGGGTCTACGAGCAGTACTTC.

This clonotype was recorded a few times. V gene TRBV20-1 combines with J gene TRBJ2-7, with 11 bases lining up with TRBD1. This CDR3 is 17 amino acids long. Trimming removed 1 base from V and 0 bases from J; junction bases left unmatched: 8. The germline gives CDR1 DFQATT, CDR2 SNEGSKA (reference sequence). DNA for the CDR3: TGCAGTGCTAGAGTCCTAGGGGACAGGGGGACCTCCTACGAGCAGTACTTC. Its protein product is CSARVLGDRGTSYEQYF.

This rearrangement joins TRBV5-1 to TRBJ2-3; tentative D call: TRBD1 (6 bases). Looked up from germline, CDR1 is SGHRS and CDR2 is YFSETQ. Between the trimmed V and J ends, which lost 4 bases and 6 bases, there was a span of 12 bases. This CDR3 comprises 13 residues. As DNA, the CDR3 is TGCGCCAGCAGCACCCAAAGGGGGGATACGCAGTATTTT. This codes for CASSTQRGDTQYF.

This clonotype was picked up a small number of times. This chain links TRBV30 with TRBJ2-1; tentative D call: TRBD2 (5 bases). Germline CDR1 reads GTSNPN; CDR2 reads SVGIG (reference sequence). The CDR3 covers 14 residues. The ends were cut back, 4 bases at V and 4 bases at J, with 14 bases in the middle. This CDR3 is CAWNPRTGYNEQFF. The CDR3 bases are TGTGCCTGGAACCCCCGGACGGGATACAATGAGCAGTTCTTC. The full variable domain, in which reference TRBV30 and TRBJ2-1 provide the parts outside the CDR3, is SQTIHQWPATLVQPVGSPLSLECTVEGTSNPNLYWYRQAAGRGLQLLFYSVGIGQISSEVPQNLSASRPQDRQFILSSKKLLLSDSGFYLCAWNPRTGYNEQFFGPGTRLTVL.

The table lists this clonotype with a few counts. The V and J genes are TRBV2 and TRBJ2-7; 10 bases are shared with TRBD1. Trimming took 10 bases from V and 2 from J; bases not matched to a gene: 5. Germline CDR1 and CDR2: SNHLY and FYNNEI. This CDR3 has 13 residues. The CDR3 DNA reads as TGTGCCACCACCGGGACAGGGGCCTACGAGCAGTACTTC. Its protein product is CATTGTGAYEQYF.

The V and J genes are TRBV27 and TRBJ1-5; 11 bases align to TRBD1. Germline trimming cut 10 bases from V and 5 bases from J; bases unmatched to any gene: 13. CDR1 and CDR2 (germline): MNHEY, SMNVEV (reference sequence). CDR3 length equals 16 residues. The CDR3 nucleotides read TGTGCCACCAAGGGGACAGGGGGTCGCGGGGATCAGCCCCAGCATTTT. It codes for CATKGTGGRGDQPQHF.

This clonotype was detected only a few times. The chain has TRBV7-9 and TRBJ2-1; TRBD2 aligns across 13 bases. From germline, CDR1 is SEHNR and CDR2 FQNEAQ (reference sequence). J gave up 7 bases and V 1 base, and 7 bases lay outside the gene matches. The CDR3 is 17 residues long. The CDR3 nucleotides read TGTGCCAGCAGCTTAGAATTGACTAGCGGGGGGTCTAATGAGCAGTTCTTC. Its protein is CASSLELTSGGSNEQFF.

V is TRBV7-8 and J is TRBJ1-5; TRBD1 matches 7 bases. This CDR3 spans 13 amino acids. Germline V CDR1 and CDR2: SGHVS, FQNEAQ. Trimming removed 5 bases from V and 11 bases from J; junction bases left unmatched: 9. This CDR3 reads CASSTDLTGTQHF. The CDR3 nucleotides are TGTGCCAGCAGCACCGACCTGACAGGGACCCAGCATTTT. The whole variable domain, filled in from reference TRBV7-8 and TRBJ1-5, reads GAGVSQSPRYKVAKRGQDVALRCDPISGHVSLFWYQQALGQGPEFLTYFQNEAQLDKSGLPSDRFFAERPEGSVSTLKIQRTQQEDSAVYLCASSTDLTGTQHFGDGTRLSIL.

This sequence joins TRBV3-1 and TRBJ1-6; D is uncertain. The CDR3 runs 18 residues. The V and J ends lost 4 bases and 0 bases respectively, with 16 bases between them. Germline V lookup: CDR1 LGHDT, CDR2 YNNKEL (reference sequence). CDR3 coding DNA: TGTGCCAGCAGCCCCTGGATCGAATTTAGCTCCTATAATTCACCCCTCCACTTT. It encodes CASSPWIEFSSYNSPLHF.

The chain has TRBV6-1 and TRBJ1-2; TRBD1 aligns across 11 bases. The CDR3 contains 15 residues. Germline V gives CDR1 MNHNS, CDR2 SASEGT. V was clipped by 6 bases and J by 3 bases; unmatched bases: 6. CDR3 nucleotides: TGTGCCAGCAGCGGTCCGGGACAGGGGGACTATGGCTACACCTTC. Its protein product is CASSGPGQGDYGYTF.